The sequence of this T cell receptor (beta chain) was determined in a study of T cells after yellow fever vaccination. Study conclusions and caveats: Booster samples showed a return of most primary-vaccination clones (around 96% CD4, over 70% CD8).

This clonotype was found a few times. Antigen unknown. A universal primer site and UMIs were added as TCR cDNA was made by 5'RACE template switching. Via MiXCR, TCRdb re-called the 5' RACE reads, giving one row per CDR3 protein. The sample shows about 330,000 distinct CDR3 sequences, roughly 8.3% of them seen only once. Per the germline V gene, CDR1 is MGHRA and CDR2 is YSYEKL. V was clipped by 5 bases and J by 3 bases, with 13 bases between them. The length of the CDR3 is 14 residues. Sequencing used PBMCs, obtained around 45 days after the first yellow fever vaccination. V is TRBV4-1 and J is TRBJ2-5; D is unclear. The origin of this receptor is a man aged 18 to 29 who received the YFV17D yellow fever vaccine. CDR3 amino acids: CASSTLPIKETQYF. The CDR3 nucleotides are TGCGCCAGCAGCACCCTACCGATAAAAGAGACCCAGTACTTC.